Below are 11 T cell receptor beta chains sequenced from a single sample in a study of T cells after yellow fever vaccination (dated 2019 in TCRdb). The library was produced with 5' RACE. Sequenced using an Illumina NovaSeq 6000. TCRdb reprocessed the public reads (quality trimming at Q25 with fastp, clone calling with MiXCR) and kept in-frame beta chains. Each CDR3 protein appears once, grouped with its most common genes and DNA. Counted in this sample were 95,000 to 100,000 distinct CDR3 sequences; around 5.8% of them appeared once. About two fifths of the sample goes to the ten largest clones. In the paper's terms, the treatment or condition label means: live attenuated yellow fever vaccine strain. The material was CD8+ T cells sorted from PBMCs, obtained 10 days after the yellow fever booster vaccination. All receptors derive from a man younger than 30 who received the YFV17D yellow fever vaccine.

The chain employs TRBV4-3 and TRBJ1-3; 7 positions agree with TRBD1. Germline V gene lookup returns CDR1 LGHNA and CDR2 YSLEER. J was trimmed by 0 bases and V by 1 base; bases with no gene match: 9. CDR3 size: 18 residues. The CDR3 reads CASSQGRTGGASGNTIYF. The CDR3 DNA is TGCGCCAGCAGCCAAGGACGGACAGGAGGGGCCTCTGGAAACACCATATATTTT.

This clonotype has ten or more counts. The chain uses TRBV7-3 and TRBJ2-1, with 10 bases that match TRBD1. J lost 8 bases, V lost 0 bases, and 7 bases had no gene match. The CDR3 length is 16 residues. CDR1 SGHTA and CDR2 FQGTGA come from the germline V gene. CDR3 region: CASSLTPGQGPDEQFF. The CDR3 DNA sequence: TGTGCCAGCAGCTTAACCCCGGGACAGGGGCCCGATGAGCAGTTCTTC. The full variable domain, completed using reference TRBV7-3 and TRBJ2-1, is GAGVSQTPSNKVTEKGKYVELRCDPISGHTALYWYRQSLGQGPEFLIYFQGTGAADDSGLPNDRFFAVRPEGSVSTLKIQRTERGDSAVYLCASSLTPGQGPDEQFFGPGTRLTVL.

This clonotype was observed at least ten times. This rearrangement joins TRBV11-2 to TRBJ2-5; no clear D. CDR1 is SGHAT and CDR2 is FQNNGV in the germline V gene. The CDR3 length is 14 residues. V dropped 5 bases and J dropped 4 bases, with 14 bases sitting between them. The CDR3 DNA sequence: TGTGCCAGCAGCAAAGTGAGGTTCGGAGAGACCCAGTACTTC. It yields the protein CASSKVRFGETQYF. Combining the CDR3 with reference TRBV11-2 and TRBJ2-5 gives the whole variable domain EAGVAQSPRYKIIEKRQSVAFWCNPISGHATLYWYQQILGQGPKLLIQFQNNGVVDDSQLPKDRFSAERLKGVDSTLKIQPAKLEDSAVYLCASSKVRFGETQYFGPGTRLLVL.

This clonotype has only a few counts. The chain uses TRBV4-3 and TRBJ1-2, with D possibly TRBD1 on 6 matching bases. There are 16 residues in the CDR3. Germline CDR1 LGHNA, CDR2 YSLEER. Trimming pared 1 base from V and 4 bases from J, leaving 16 bases between. The CDR3 loop is CASSQGPQGHGYGYTF. In nucleotides, the CDR3 is TGCGCCAGCAGCCAAGGACCTCAGGGGCATGGCTATGGCTACACCTTC.

This clonotype was counted a few times. This chain uses TRBV7-2 with TRBJ2-2; D is perhaps TRBD2 (6 bases). The CDR3 totals 15 residues. V gave up 0 bases and J gave up 5 bases, with 10 bases separating them. The V gene's germline CDR1 is SGHTA and CDR2 FQGNSA. The CDR3 here is CASSLAGGGTGELFF. The CDR3 region has the DNA TGTGCCAGCAGCTTAGCGGGGGGAGGAACCGGGGAGCTGTTTTTT.

This clonotype appeared a few times. The V gene is TRBV15, the J gene TRBJ1-5; 8 bases agree with TRBD1. CDR3 length equals 15 residues. Germline CDR1 and CDR2: LNHNV and YYDKDF (reference sequence). V shed 6 bases, J shed 5 bases, and the junction held 9 bases outside the gene matches. The CDR3 loop is CATRYTDRVDQPQHF. The CDR3 nucleotides are TGTGCCACCAGGTATACGGACAGGGTCGATCAGCCCCAGCATTTT.

This sequence joins TRBV5-6 and TRBJ2-1; D is perhaps TRBD2 (6 bases). The CDR3 has 15 amino acids. V was trimmed by 0 bases and J by 8 bases, leaving 15 bases between them. The germline CDR1 and CDR2 sequences are SGHDT and YYEEEE. The CDR3 loop reads CASSLGGDPGDEQFF. The CDR3 nucleotides read TGTGCCAGCAGCTTGGGGGGGGATCCGGGAGATGAGCAGTTCTTC.

This clonotype was seen only a few times. The chain uses TRBV5-1 and TRBJ2-2; D might be TRBD2 (6 bases). The CDR3 covers 14 residues. V was shortened by 5 bases and J by 4 bases, with 12 bases between the two germline ends. Germline lookup yields CDR1 SGHRS and CDR2 YFSETQ. CDR3 in amino acids: CASSSGKTTGELFF. Written as DNA, the CDR3 is TGCGCCAGCAGTAGCGGAAAGACCACCGGGGAGCTGTTTTTT.

The table lists this clonotype with many counts. The genes are TRBV24-1 and TRBJ2-5; D uncertain. In germline, CDR1 is KGHDR, CDR2 SFDVKD. There are 12 residues in the CDR3. The V end lost 1 base, the J end lost 5 bases, and 4 bases lay between the germline ends. CDR3 in DNA: TGTGCCACCAGTGATTTTGGGGAGACCCAGTACTTC. Amino acids: CATSDFGETQYF.

The genes are TRBV12-3 or TRBV12-4 and TRBJ1-1; D is uncertain. V lost 5 bases and J lost 7, with 11 bases in between. The CDR3 totals 12 residues. The CDR3 sequence: CASSPGAGEAFF. The CDR3 DNA follows: TGTGCCAGCAGTCCGGGAGCAGGTGAAGCTTTCTTT.

This clonotype came up a few times. The chain carries TRBV25-1 and TRBJ1-2; tentatively, D is TRBD1 (6 bases). The germline gives CDR1 MGHDK, CDR2 SYGVNS. Trimming pared 8 bases from V and 3 bases from J, leaving 10 bases between. The CDR3 sequence is 12 residues long. As DNA, the CDR3 is TGTGCCAGCTGGAAGGGGGACTATGGCTACACCTTC. Translated: CASWKGDYGYTF.